The 31 T cell receptor beta chains reported below all come from one sample, sequenced in a study of blood T cell repertoires in COVID-19. Libraries were prepared by immunoSEQ multiplex PCR; TCRdb keeps only in-frame clonotypes and omits some of them. Of some 65,000 clones in the sample, roughly 91% are singletons; the top ten hold 0.52%. The material sequenced was peripheral blood. Receptors were obtained from a man in his fifties or sixties with COVID-19, enrolled during active disease.

This clone has just one count. V is TRBV21-1 and J is TRBJ2-3; the tabulated D call, TRBD1, remains unverified against the DNA. TRBV21-1 is a pseudogene. The CDR3 consists of 17 residues. The CDR3: CASSKEFGAGLTDTQYF. The CDR3, as DNA: TGTGCCAGCAGCAAAGAGTTTGGGGCAGGGCTCACAGATACGCAGTATTTT.

The V and J genes are TRBV9 and TRBJ1-5; 7 positions agree with TRBD1. This CDR3 has 17 amino acids. Unmatched junction bases numbered 9, after V lost 0 bases and J lost 3 bases. The germline V gene encodes CDR1 SGDLS and CDR2 YYNGEE. The CDR3 region is CASSVGSSGQHNQPQHF. The CDR3 nucleotides are TGTGCCAGCAGCGTAGGGTCGTCGGGACAGCACAATCAGCCCCAGCATTTT.

V is TRBV7-8 and J is TRBJ1-2; 7 bases align to TRBD1. CDR1 is SGHVS and CDR2 is FQNEAQ in the germline V gene. This CDR3 has 16 amino acids. The J segment lost 0 bases and the V segment lost 1 base, leaving 5 bases of the junction unmatched. The CDR3 bases are TGTGCCAGCAGCTTAGGCCGCAGGGGGGCTAACTATGGCTACACCTTC. It specifies CASSLGRRGANYGYTF.

In its sample, this clone was seen once. The chain has TRBV2 and TRBJ1-6; possibly TRBD1 for D (6 bases). Germline V gene lookup returns CDR1 SNHLY and CDR2 FYNNEI. This CDR3 is built from 13 residues. The CDR3 region is CAGGGGLDSPLHF. CDR3 nucleotide sequence: TGTGCAGGCGGGGGCGGCCTTGATTCACCCCTCCACTTT.

The CDR3 loop is CASSQGTVRSYNEQFF. Here the CDR3 DNA reads TGCGCCAGCAGCCAAGGGACAGTTCGCTCCTACAATGAGCAGTTCTTC. The chain is built from TRBV4-3 and TRBJ2-1; D is possibly TRBD1 (6 bases). The length of the CDR3 is 16 residues. Trimming shortened V by 1 base and J by 0 bases, and 10 bases separated the two germline ends. Germline CDR1 is LGHNA and CDR2 is YSLEER.

V is TRBV6-6 and J is TRBJ2-6, with D maybe TRBD2 (5 bases). Looked up from germline, CDR1 is MNHNY and CDR2 is SVGAGI (reference sequence). V lost 0 bases and J 16 bases, leaving 10 bases between the germline ends. The CDR3 covers 12 residues. CDR3 amino acids: CASSYSRVPLTF. DNA of the CDR3: TGTGCCAGCAGTTACTCGAGGGTGCCTCTGACTTTC.

This sequence joins TRBV27 and TRBJ2-1, with a tentative D call TRBD1 (5 bases). V lost 2 bases, J lost 4 bases, and 18 bases lay in between. Germline CDR1 MNHEY, CDR2 SMNVEV (reference sequence). There are 17 residues in the CDR3. The CDR3 bases are TGTGCCAGCAGTTTAGGGGCAGCCCGATTTTCATACAATGAGCAGTTCTTC. Residues: CASSLGAARFSYNEQFF.

This clone was seen only once. The rearrangement uses TRBV5-4 and TRBJ2-3, with D perhaps TRBD1 (5 bases). CDR3 size: 16 residues. Germline loops: CDR1 SGHNT, CDR2 YYREEE (reference sequence). V was clipped by 4 bases and J by 0 bases, with 15 bases between them. CDR3 region: CASSLLDKGSTDTQYF. CDR3 sequence (DNA): TGTGCCAGCAGCCTACTGGACAAGGGGAGCACAGATACGCAGTATTTT.

This clone is a singleton in its sample. The rearrangement uses TRBV25-1 and TRBJ2-7; 9 positions agree with TRBD2. V was pared by 5 bases and J by 2 bases, with 4 bases of the junction left unmatched. The CDR3 runs to 14 residues. Germline V gene lookup returns CDR1 MGHDK and CDR2 SYGVNS. CDR3: CASSHSGSAYEQYF. In DNA form, the CDR3 reads TGTGCCAGCAGTCATAGCGGGAGTGCCTACGAGCAGTACTTC.

This chain uses TRBV6-6 with TRBJ2-7, with D possibly TRBD2 on 6 matching bases. The V gene lost 0 bases and the J gene lost 3 bases, with 9 bases spanning the gap. Germline V gene lookup returns CDR1 MNHNY and CDR2 SVGAGI (reference sequence). This CDR3 is 14 amino acids long. This CDR3 reads CASSYSEGRYEQYF. CDR3 coding DNA: TGTGCCAGCAGTTACTCGGAGGGTCGCTACGAGCAGTACTTC.

The chain is built from TRBV9 and TRBJ1-5, with D possibly matching TRBD1 (5 bases). The CDR3 runs to 13 residues. V gave up 3 bases and J gave up 7 bases, with 11 bases separating them. Per germline, CDR1 SGDLS and CDR2 YYNGEE. The CDR3 region has the DNA TGTGCCAGCAGCGCCGAATCAGGGCAGCCCCAGCATTTT. The encoded protein is CASSAESGQPQHF.

The CDR3 region is CASSASGLAGAVTYEQYF. CDR3 coding DNA: TGTGCCAGCTCAGCCTCGGGACTAGCGGGAGCCGTAACCTACGAGCAGTACTTC. The chain uses TRBV18 and TRBJ2-7; 14 bases map to TRBD2. V lost 5 bases and J lost 2; bases outside the gene matches: 11. The germline V gene encodes CDR1 KGHSH and CDR2 LQKENI. This CDR3 spans 18 amino acids.

The rearrangement uses TRBV7-2 and TRBJ1-2; 7 bases fit TRBD1. The germline CDR1 and CDR2 sequences are SGHTA and FQGNSA. The CDR3 covers 15 residues. The V and J ends lost 5 bases and 2 bases, in that order; junction bases with no gene match: 8. The CDR3 sequence: CASSQGPGGNYGYTF. In nucleotides, the CDR3 is TGTGCCAGCAGCCAGGGGCCAGGGGGAAACTATGGCTACACCTTC.

The table lists this clone with a count of one. The chain carries TRBV30 and TRBJ1-3, with D possibly TRBD1 on 5 matching bases. The CDR3 is made up of 13 amino acids. Trimming pared 7 bases from V and 2 bases from J, leaving 12 bases between. Germline V lookup: CDR1 GTSNPN, CDR2 SVGIG (reference sequence). The CDR3 DNA follows: TGTGCCTTTTCACAGGAGACTGGAAACACCATATATTTT. This encodes CAFSQETGNTIYF. The complete variable domain, with remaining parts taken from reference TRBV30 and TRBJ1-3, reads SQTIHQWPATLVQPVGSPLSLECTVEGTSNPNLYWYRQAAGRGLQLLFYSVGIGQISSEVPQNLSASRPQDRQFILSSKKLLLSDSGFYLCAFSQETGNTIYFGEGSWLTVV.

The rearrangement uses TRBV5-1 and TRBJ2-3; D uncertain. The CDR3 is made up of 14 amino acids. Germline V lookup: CDR1 SGHRS, CDR2 YFSETQ. The V end was cut by 0 bases, the J end by 5 bases, with 10 bases between. CDR3 protein: CASSLGWPIDTQYF. CDR3 bases: TGCGCCAGCAGCTTGGGATGGCCCATAGATACGCAGTATTTT.

The chain couples TRBV6-4 to TRBJ2-3, with TRBD2 as a possible D gene (6 bases). From germline, CDR1 is MRHNA and CDR2 SNTAGT. The CDR3 has 14 residues. V gave up 4 bases and J gave up 3 bases, with 11 bases separating them. The CDR3 nucleotides are TGTGCCAGCAGTGCGCTAGGAGGGACAGATACGCAGTATTTT. Its translation is CASSALGGTDTQYF.

The gene calls are TRBV19 and TRBJ1-6; D remains ambiguous. The CDR3 contains 13 residues. The V gene's germline CDR1 is LNHDA and CDR2 SQIVND (reference sequence). V was cut by 8 bases and J by 6 bases, with 11 bases left in between. CDR3 protein: CASGPQINSPLHF. CDR3 DNA sequence: TGTGCCAGTGGGCCGCAGATTAATTCACCCCTCCACTTT. The full variable domain, its missing parts supplied by reference TRBV19 and TRBJ1-6, is DGGITQSPKYLFRKEGQNVTLSCEQNLNHDAMYWYRQDPGQGLRLIYYSQIVNDFQKGDIAEGYSVSREKKESFPLTVTSAQKNPTAFYLCASGPQINSPLHFGNGTRLTVT.

The gene calls are TRBV9 and TRBJ1-4; the D gene is possibly TRBD1 (6 bases). CDR3 length equals 14 residues. Germline assignment: CDR1 SGDLS and CDR2 YYNGEE. V lost 4 bases, J lost 8 bases, and 15 bases lay in between. CDR3 region: CASSLRGDGEKLFF. The CDR3 region has the DNA TGTGCCAGCAGCCTCAGGGGTGACGGGGAAAAACTGTTTTTT.

Concerning this clone itself: The DNA is omitted, as the CDR3 cannot be located on it reliably, and the CDR3 follows TCRdb's listing. V is TRBV9 and J is TRBJ1-1. The CDR3 is 14 amino acids in total, end residues counted. The germline V gene encodes CDR1 SGDLS and CDR2 YYNGEE. CDR3: CASAISVRGDEAFF.

The gene calls are TRBV6-2 or TRBV6-3 and TRBJ2-7; D possibly corresponds to TRBD2 (6 bases). The V gene's germline CDR1 is MNHEY and CDR2 SVGEGT. Trimming cost V 4 bases and J 7 bases, with 11 bases left between them. CDR3 size: 12 residues. The CDR3 coding sequence is TGTGCCAGCAGTTTGAGCGGGCGGGAGCAGTACTTC. Amino acids: CASSLSGREQYF.

V usage is TRBV10-3 and J usage is TRBJ2-7; the match to TRBD2 covers 8 bases. The V and J ends lost 0 bases and 2 bases, in that order; junction bases with no gene match: 24. The CDR3 is 22 amino acids. Germline values: CDR1 ENHRY, CDR2 SYGVKD. In DNA form, the CDR3 reads TGTGCCATCAGTGAGTCGAGTCCTGGGAAGGGCTTTACTAGCGGTAGAACCTACGAGCAGTACTTC. Amino acids: CAISESSPGKGFTSGRTYEQYF.

The V and J genes are TRBV12-5 and TRBJ1-5, with 9 bases fitting TRBD1. The J segment lost 6 bases and the V segment lost 6 bases, leaving 15 bases of the junction unmatched. CDR1 LGHNT and CDR2 FRNRAP come from the germline V gene. CDR3 size: 17 residues. CDR3 residues: CASGNPDRGNLGQPQHF. CDR3 nucleotides: TGTGCTAGTGGCAACCCCGACAGGGGGAATTTGGGTCAGCCCCAGCATTTT.

This clone was recorded once. The rearrangement joins TRBV18 to TRBJ1-2; a weak D match, TRBD1 (6 bases). Germline CDR1 KGHSH, CDR2 LQKENI. Trimming removed 1 base from V and 7 bases from J, with 16 bases in between. This CDR3 comprises 15 residues. The CDR3 here is CASSPRPVQGSGYTF. The CDR3 DNA sequence: TGTGCCAGCTCACCACGACCCGTACAGGGCTCTGGCTACACCTTC.

This chain joins TRBV28 and TRBJ2-1; D possibly corresponds to TRBD2 (6 bases). Germline V CDR1 and CDR2: MDHEN, SYDVKM. Trimming took off 1 base at V and 12 bases at J, with 13 bases between the two ends. The length of the CDR3 is 13 residues. This CDR3 reads CASSLLRGLGQFF. As DNA, the CDR3 is TGTGCCAGCAGTTTATTGCGGGGCCTTGGGCAGTTCTTC.

The V call is TRBV5-4, the J call TRBJ2-3; D might be TRBD1 (5 bases). V was trimmed by 5 bases and J by 2 bases, leaving 12 bases between them. The CDR3 is made up of 14 amino acids. Germline lookup yields CDR1 SGHNT and CDR2 YYREEE (reference sequence). CDR3 amino acids: CASSSKDNTDTQYF. The CDR3 DNA follows: TGTGCCAGCAGTTCAAAGGACAACACAGATACGCAGTATTTT.

This rearrangement joins TRBV3-1 (or the pseudogene TRBV3-2) to TRBJ2-7, with TRBD1 as a possible D gene (5 bases). CDR1 is LGHDT and CDR2 is YNNKEL in the germline V gene (reference sequence). V was clipped by 4 bases and J by 3 bases, with 13 bases between them. The CDR3 has 14 amino acids. The CDR3 region is CASSLSKGNYEQYF. DNA for the CDR3: TGTGCCAGCAGCCTATCTAAGGGGAACTACGAGCAGTACTTC.

The rearrangement uses TRBV25-1 and TRBJ2-2; D is undetermined. Trimming cost V 1 base and J 7 bases, with 4 bases left between them. CDR1 MGHDK and CDR2 SYGVNS come from the germline V gene. This CDR3 region has 12 residues. The CDR3 is CASSEFGGELFF. The CDR3 nucleotides are TGTGCCAGCAGTGAATTCGGCGGGGAGCTGTTTTTT.

This chain uses TRBV12-5 with TRBJ2-2; the D gene is possibly TRBD2 (5 bases). Trimming took 6 bases from V and 5 from J, leaving 10 bases between them. CDR1 LGHNT and CDR2 FRNRAP come from the germline V gene. The CDR3 has 13 residues. CDR3 coding DNA: TGTGCTAGTGGAATTAGCGATACCGGGGAGCTGTTTTTT. Protein sequence: CASGISDTGELFF.

The chain uses TRBV27 and TRBJ2-7; 9 bases line up with TRBD1. The CDR3 contains 16 residues. Germline V gene sequence: CDR1 MNHEY, CDR2 SMNVEV (reference sequence). V trimming: 4 bases; J trimming: 0 bases; junction bases outside the gene matches: 7. This CDR3 reads CASSWKTGGSSYEQYF. Written as DNA, the CDR3 is TGTGCCAGCAGTTGGAAGACAGGGGGAAGCTCCTACGAGCAGTACTTC.

The V and J genes are TRBV6-5 and TRBJ1-5; 10 nucleotides line up with TRBD1. Per the germline V gene, CDR1 is MNHEY and CDR2 is SVGAGI. The CDR3 sequence is 14 residues long. The V segment lost 6 bases and the J segment 10 bases; nucleotides outside the gene matches: 9. CDR3 sequence (DNA): TGTGCCAGCAGAGACAGGGGGCGGACGTCCCCCCAGCATTTT. Translation: CASRDRGRTSPQHF.

The chain carries TRBV4-2 and TRBJ2-5; D is unclear. CDR3 length: 14 residues. V gave up 0 bases and J gave up 5 bases, with 10 bases separating them. The V gene's germline CDR1 is LGHNA and CDR2 YNFKEQ. The DNA for the CDR3 is TGTGCCAGCAGCCAAGATTTTGCCTATGAGACCCAGTACTTC. It codes for CASSQDFAYETQYF.